The clone carrying this T cell receptor (beta chain) was counted a few times. What it binds is unknown. TCRdb keeps only in-frame clones here, not all; method: immunoSEQ multiplex PCR. The sample includes roughly 140,000 clones, 70% to 90% seen only once; the top ten take roughly 7.7%. The entry originates in a study of cytomegalovirus exposure and HLA in healthy donors. Notes on the study in general: The study labeled 180 or so TCR beta chains cytomegalovirus-associated.

Germline loops: CDR1 SGHVS, CDR2 FNYEAQ. V lost 5 bases, J lost 0 bases, and 7 bases stayed unmatched. The length of the CDR3 is 15 residues. Separate from the approximately 670-subject first cohort was the approximately 130-subject validation cohort, to which the donors belonged. The receptor comes from a woman younger than 30 in good health and CMV-seropositive. The specimen was PBMCs. V gene TRBV7-6 combines with J gene TRBJ2-7; 7 bases agree with TRBD1. This CDR3 is CASSLGQSISYEQYF. The CDR3, as DNA: TGTGCCAGCAGCCTGGGACAGTCAATCTCCTACGAGCAGTACTTC.